This T cell receptor (beta chain) comes out of a study of blood T cell repertoires in COVID-19. Background on the study: The United States, Italy and Spain supplied acute and convalescent COVID-19 samples. Nucleic acid was either cDNA or gDNA, and it came from T cells, B-cell-depleted T cells, or PBMCs.

The CDR3 covers 12 residues. The germline V and J ends were trimmed by 7 bases and 4 bases, with 10 bases remaining between them. Enrolled during active infection, Seattle patients were then followed longitudinally. In the authors' workflow: Estimates of nucleated cell counts were drawn from the amplification of reference gene primers. The table came from immunoSEQ multiplex PCR; TCRdb's copy has only in-frame clones and leaves some out. V, J and clone size are those of that table, while D and trimming were read from the DNA. The table lists 300,000 to 350,000 clones, approximately 88% of them singletons. This clone turned up a few times.

This clonotype originated in a woman in her 30s with COVID-19, enrolled during active disease. The chain uses TRBV12-3 or TRBV12-4 and TRBJ1-1; D is possibly TRBD1 (6 bases). Input material: peripheral blood. In DNA, the CDR3 is TGTGCCAGCACCTCGACAGGCACTGAAGCTTTCTTT. The encoded protein is CASTSTGTEAFF.